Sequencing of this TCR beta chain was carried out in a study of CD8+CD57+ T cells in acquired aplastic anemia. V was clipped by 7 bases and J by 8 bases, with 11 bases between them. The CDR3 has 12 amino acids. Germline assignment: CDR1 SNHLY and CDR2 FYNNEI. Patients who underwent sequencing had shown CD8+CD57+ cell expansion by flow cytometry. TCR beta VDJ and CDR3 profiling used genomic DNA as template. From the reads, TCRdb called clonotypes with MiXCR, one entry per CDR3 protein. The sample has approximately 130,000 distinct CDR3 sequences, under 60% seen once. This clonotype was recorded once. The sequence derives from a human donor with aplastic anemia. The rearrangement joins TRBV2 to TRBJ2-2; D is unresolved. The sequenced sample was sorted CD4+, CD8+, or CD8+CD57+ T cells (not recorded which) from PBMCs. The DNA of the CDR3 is TGTGCCAGCAAATTGGATGTAGGGGAGCTGTTTTTT. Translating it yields CASKLDVGELFF.